These T cell receptor beta chains were read from a single sample in a study of shared clonotypes between healthy human individuals. Using immunoSEQ multiplex PCR, the repertoire was profiled, and TCRdb retains in-frame clones only, with some absent. The data hold about 1.5 million clones, with roughly 97% observed a single time. The sequenced sample consisted of naive CD4+ T cells sorted from blood. The receptors derive from a young man in good health. Each CDR3 is given with its conserved first and last residue. The D gene is left open where the match is weak. Clone size, where shown, is once, few, many, or a class for clones that have expanded.

clone size	D gene	V gene	J gene	CDR3 DNA	CDR3 protein
.	TRBD2	TRBV5-1	TRBJ2-1	TGCGCCAGCAGATCGACTAGCGGGGTCTCCTACAATGAGCAGTTCTTC	CASRSTSGVSYNEQFF
once	TRBD1	TRBV2	TRBJ2-2	TGTGCCAGCAGTCCAGACAGGGGATTCGGGGAGCTGTTTTTT	CASSPDRGFGELFF
.	TRBD1	TRBV28	TRBJ2-7	TGTGCCAGCAGTCCGGACAGGGGGCGCAAAGATGGGCGTCGCGAGCAGTACTTC	CASSPDRGRKDGRREQYF
.	TRBD2	TRBV14	TRBJ2-1	TGTGCCAGCAGCGTCGGACCGGGACTAGAATACAATGAGCAGTTCTTC	CASSVGPGLEYNEQFF
.	TRBD1	TRBV29-1	TRBJ2-1	TGCAGCGTTGAAACAGGGACAGCCCTCGGAGTATCCAATGAGCAGTTCTTC	CSVETGTALGVSNEQFF
.	.	TRBV6-1	TRBJ1-4	TGTGCCAGCAGTGCACGACAGTGGGACACAACTAATGAAAAACTGTTTTTT	CASSARQWDTTNEKLFF
.	.	TRBV6-5	TRBJ2-5	TGTGCCAGCAGTTATTTCTCGGGGTGGCCCCAAGAGACCCAGTACTTC	CASSYFSGWPQETQYF
.	.	TRBV6-5	TRBJ1-4	TGTGCCAGCAGTTACTCGTTAGTTGTAACTAATGAAAAACTGTTTTTT	CASSYSLVVTNEKLFF
.	.	TRBV7-6	TRBJ1-3	TGTGCCAGCAGCTTTCCCCCGATCCCGTTGGGCACTGGAAACACCATATATTTT	CASSFPPIPLGTGNTIYF
.	TRBD2	TRBV6-5	TRBJ2-1	TGTGCCAGCAGTTACTCCGCGGGAGTTGGCAATGAGCAGTTCTTC	CASSYSAGVGNEQFF
.	.	TRBV29-1	TRBJ2-1	TGCAGCGCTGAACCCGGGACCTACAATGAGCAGTTCTTC	CSAEPGTYNEQFF
.	TRBD2	TRBV5-8	TRBJ2-2	TGTGCCAGCAGCCGAATGCCGCCGGGACTAGTTCCCTCCGGGGAGCTGTTTTTT	CASSRMPPGLVPSGELFF
.	.	TRBV5-1	TRBJ1-4	TGCGCCAGCAGCTTGAACAGTTGGGATGAAAAACTGTTTTTT	CASSLNSWDEKLFF
.	.	TRBV18	TRBJ2-1	TGTGCCAGCTCACCACCGTTCCCAGCGGGCGGGACAAACAATGAGCAGTTCTTC	CASSPPFPAGGTNNEQFF
.	TRBD2	TRBV6-6	TRBJ2-2	TGTGCCAGCAGTTACGGGGCGGGAGGGTACACCGGGGAGCTGTTTTTT	CASSYGAGGYTGELFF
.	TRBD1	TRBV28	TRBJ1-5	TGTGCCAGCAGTCCGCTAACAAACGGACAGGGCCACCAGCCCCAGCATTTT	CASSPLTNGQGHQPQHF
few	.	TRBV7-9	TRBJ1-5	TGTGCCAGCAGCTTAGATCATTGGCCCCAGCATTTT	CASSLDHWPQHF
.	.	TRBV6-5	TRBJ2-2	TGTGCCAGCAGTTACTCCACAGGGTTCACCGGGGAGCTGTTTTTT	CASSYSTGFTGELFF
.	.	TRBV7-9	TRBJ2-6	TGTGCCAGCAGCTTAGGGAAAACTGGGGCCAACGTCCTGACTTTC	CASSLGKTGANVLTF
.	.	TRBV4-2	TRBJ1-2	TGTGCCAGCAGCCAAGATCAGGTGTCGGCAAGTCGTATTGCGATGACCATTGGCTACACCTTC	CASSQDQVSASRIAMTIGYTF
.	.	TRBV27	TRBJ2-6	TGTGCCAGCAATTCCCGGTCTGGGGCCAACGTCCTGACTTTC	CASNSRSGANVLTF
.	.	TRBV25-1	TRBJ2-1	TGTGCCAGCAGTGAATTCGAACAGGTGCCCTACAATGAGCAGTTCTTC	CASSEFEQVPYNEQFF
once	TRBD2	TRBV29-1	TRBJ2-1	TGCAGCGTTACTGCGGCGGGAGCTTGGTCCTACAATGAGCAGTTCTTC	CSVTAAGAWSYNEQFF
.	.	TRBV2	TRBJ2-1	TGTGCCAGCAGTGATGGGGCGGTTCAGTTCTTC	CASSDGAVQFF
.	.	TRBV7-2	TRBJ2-1	TGTGCCAGCAGCTTAGGGGCCAGGGTCAATGAGCAGTTCTTC	CASSLGARVNEQFF
.	TRBD2	TRBV2	TRBJ2-2	TGTGCCAGTAGCGAAGAAGCGGGAGGATTATCCGGGGAGCTGTTTTTT	CASSEEAGGLSGELFF
.	TRBD1	TRBV23-1	TRBJ2-7	TGCGCCAGCAGTCAACGACCGGGACAGGGGGGCTACCAGCAGTACTTC	CASSQRPGQGGYQQYF
.	TRBD1	TRBV28	TRBJ2-4	TGTGCCAGCAAGCGACAGGGGCTAGCCAAAAACATTCAGTACTTC	CASKRQGLAKNIQYF
.	.	TRBV6-5	TRBJ2-7	TGTGCCAGCAGTTACTCCCTGAACAGGGACGAGCAGTACTTC	CASSYSLNRDEQYF
.	.	TRBV7-3	TRBJ2-7	TGTGCCAGCAGCTTGACAGCAAGCTCGGGGGAGCAGTACTTC	CASSLTASSGEQYF
.	TRBD1	TRBV30	TRBJ2-2	TGTGCCCTACTTAAGGGGGCAGGGGCCCCGAACACCGGGGAGCTGTTTTTT	CALLKGAGAPNTGELFF
.	TRBD1	TRBV5-1	TRBJ2-1	TGCGCCAGCAGCGACGGACAGGGATGGTACAATGAGCAGTTCTTC	CASSDGQGWYNEQFF
.	.	TRBV5-1	TRBJ2-5	TGCGCCAGCGGGGGGACAGTCCAAGAGACCCAGTACTTC	CASGGTVQETQYF
.	TRBD2	TRBV7-3	TRBJ2-7	TGTGCCAGCAGCTTAATTGGGCGGGAGGGCTCCTACGAGCAGTACTTC	CASSLIGREGSYEQYF
.	.	TRBV18	TRBJ1-1	TGTGCCAGCTCACCGTGGGGGGCTGAAGCTTTCTTT	CASSPWGAEAFF
.	TRBD1	TRBV11-2	TRBJ1-2	TGTGCCAGCAGCTCCCCCGGGACAGGGGATGGGGCTAACTATGGCTACACCTTC	CASSSPGTGDGANYGYTF
once	.	TRBV7-8	TRBJ1-2	TGTGCCAGCAGCTTATTGGAGGTTGGCTACACCTTC	CASSLLEVGYTF
.	.	TRBV7-9	TRBJ2-2	TGTGCCAGCAGCTTAGATCGCCTGGGGGGCCTGGAGCTGTTTTTT	CASSLDRLGGLELFF
.	.	TRBV7-3	TRBJ2-1	TGTGCCAGCAGCTTACGGGGACATTCCTACAATGAGCAGTTCTTC	CASSLRGHSYNEQFF
.	TRBD1	TRBV7-9	TRBJ1-5	TGTGCCAGCAGCCCGGGACAGGGAGTAAGAAGCAATCAGCCCCAGCATTTT	CASSPGQGVRSNQPQHF
.	TRBD2	TRBV6-5	TRBJ2-7	TGTGCCAGCAGCGGAGCGGGAGGTTTAATCTACGAGCAGTACTTC	CASSGAGGLIYEQYF
.	.	TRBV5-1	TRBJ2-2	TGCGCCAGCAGAAGGGAGAACACCGGGGAGCTGTTTTTT	CASRRENTGELFF
.	.	TRBV7-8	TRBJ2-3	TGTGCCAGCAGCTGGAGCACAGATACGCAGTATTTT	CASSWSTDTQYF
.	.	TRBV18	TRBJ2-1	TGTGCCAGCTCACGGGGGGGCGCGGGCGTATTACCGAACAATGAGCAGTTCTTC	CASSRGGAGVLPNNEQFF
.	.	TRBV19	TRBJ1-1	TGTGCCAGTAGTATATCAGGGTCGGACACTGAAGCTTTCTTT	CASSISGSDTEAFF
.	.	TRBV5-4	TRBJ2-7	TGTGCCAGCAGCTTCGGGGGACACCCCTACGAGCAGTACTTC	CASSFGGHPYEQYF
.	.	TRBV5-1	TRBJ2-2	TGCGCCAGCAGTGGAGATCCGAACACCGGGGAGCTGTTTTTT	CASSGDPNTGELFF
.	TRBD2	TRBV9	TRBJ2-2	TGTGCCAGCAGCGTAGATGGCGGGAGAAGTACCGGGGAGCTGTTTTTT	CASSVDGGRSTGELFF
.	.	TRBV19	TRBJ1-5	TGTGCCAGTACCCCCTGGGGGCGGGGGGATGTTCAGCCCCAGCATTTT	CASTPWGRGDVQPQHF
.	TRBD1	TRBV19	TRBJ2-7	TGTGCCAGTAGTGAAGGGGGCTTCCATCCGCGGTACTTC	CASSEGGFHPRYF
few	.	TRBV5-1	TRBJ1-5	TGCGCCAGCAGCTTAGGGGGTAGCAATCAGCCCCAGCATTTT	CASSLGGSNQPQHF